The 27 T cell receptor beta chains below all came from one sample that was sequenced in a study of CD8 T cells in Susac syndrome. The authors reverse transcribed roughly 0.5 to 1 ug RNA with random hexamers. TCRdb used MiXCR to reprocess the immunoSEQ multiplex PCR reads, holding one entry per CDR3 protein. The sample carries roughly 80,000 distinct CDR3 sequences, around 94% recorded once. The specimen was CD8+ T cells from PBMCs. These receptors all come from a human donor in good health.

This clonotype was seen just once. The V gene is TRBV13, the J gene TRBJ2-1; D assignment may be TRBD1 or TRBD2 (5 bases each). The ends were cut back, 4 bases at V and 4 bases at J, with 14 bases in the middle. This CDR3 spans 15 amino acids. From germline, CDR1 is PRHDT and CDR2 FYEKMQ (reference sequence). CDR3 sequence reads: CASSSRDQRYNEQFF. In DNA form, the CDR3 reads TGTGCCAGCAGCTCCCGGGACCAAAGATACAATGAGCAGTTCTTC.

Only one count was recorded for this clonotype. The chain is built from TRBV20-1 and TRBJ2-2; D possibly corresponds to TRBD1 (5 bases). Germline V gene lookup returns CDR1 DFQATT and CDR2 SNEGSKA (reference sequence). Between the trimmed V and J ends, which lost 0 bases and 6 bases, there was a span of 17 bases. The CDR3 length is 16 residues. The CDR3: CSARDFQGPFSGELFF. In nucleotides, the CDR3 is TGCAGTGCTAGAGATTTCCAGGGTCCCTTTTCCGGGGAGCTGTTTTTT.

The chain recombines TRBV4-1 with TRBJ2-6; D might be TRBD1 (5 bases). The germline V gene has CDR1 MGHRA and CDR2 YSYEKL. The V end was cut by 4 bases, the J end by 0 bases, with 10 bases between. CDR3 size: 16 residues. Here the CDR3 reads CASSREDSSGANVLTF. CDR3 nucleotide sequence: TGCGCCAGCAGCCGGGAAGACAGCTCTGGGGCCAACGTCCTGACTTTC.

The J gene is TRBJ2-3, the V gene TRBV3-1; D is undetermined. CDR1 LGHDT and CDR2 YNNKEL come from the germline V gene (reference sequence). CDR3 length: 17 residues. Deletions cut 0 bases from V and 2 bases from J, with 15 bases between. The DNA for the CDR3 is TGTGCCAGCAGCCAAGATTACGCCTCCCTGTACACAGATACGCAGTATTTT. Its protein product is CASSQDYASLYTDTQYF.

This sequence joins TRBV15 and TRBJ1-4; 9 nucleotides match TRBD1. With V trimmed by 8 bases and J by 4 bases, 5 bases remained unmatched. The germline CDR1 and CDR2 sequences are LNHNV and YYDKDF (reference sequence). This CDR3 is built from 14 residues. The CDR3 nucleotides read TGTGCCACCCGACGGACAGGGGATAATGAAAAACTGTTTTTT. Its protein product is CATRRTGDNEKLFF.

There are a few counts of this clonotype. This chain links TRBV4-1 with TRBJ2-2; the D is unclear. The CDR3 length is 12 residues. Germline CDR1 MGHRA, CDR2 YSYEKL. V was cut by 0 bases and J by 8 bases, with 4 bases left in between. CDR3 nucleotide sequence: TGCGCCAGCAGCCAAGATTCGGGGGAGCTGTTTTTT. Its protein is CASSQDSGELFF.

This rearrangement joins TRBV6-6 to TRBJ2-3; D gene unclear. Germline V gene sequence: CDR1 MNHNY, CDR2 SVGAGI (reference sequence). Trimming removed 5 bases from V and 2 bases from J, with 11 bases in between. This CDR3 spans 14 amino acids. The CDR3 is CASSAGEYTDTQYF. CDR3 bases: TGTGCCAGCAGTGCAGGCGAATACACAGATACGCAGTATTTT.

This chain connects TRBV5-1 to TRBJ2-2; TRBD1 agrees at 7 bases. CDR1 SGHRS and CDR2 YFSETQ come from the germline V gene. V trimming: 4 bases; J trimming: 5 bases; junction bases outside the gene matches: 5. The length of the CDR3 is 14 residues. The CDR3 DNA sequence: TGCGCCAGCAGCCCCTGGGACAGAACCGGGGAGCTGTTTTTT. This encodes CASSPWDRTGELFF.

The chain combines TRBV3-1 with TRBJ2-5; maybe TRBD1 (5 bases). Germline V CDR1 and CDR2: LGHDT, YNNKEL (reference sequence). The CDR3 consists of 15 residues. V was cut by 0 bases and J by 5 bases, with 13 bases left in between. The CDR3 spells CASSQEIQGAETQYF. The CDR3 coding sequence is TGTGCCAGCAGCCAAGAAATCCAGGGTGCGGAGACCCAGTACTTC.

V and J are TRBV9 and TRBJ2-3; D is unclear. The germline V gene has CDR1 SGDLS and CDR2 YYNGEE. The CDR3 is 12 amino acids. Trimming removed 2 bases at V and 6 bases at J, with 7 bases between. CDR3 residues: CASSVSRDTQYF. CDR3 in DNA: TGTGCCAGCAGCGTTAGTAGGGATACGCAGTATTTT.

This clonotype was recorded once. The genes are TRBV12-3 or TRBV12-4 and TRBJ2-7, with TRBD1 matching over 11 bases. V shed 3 bases and J 3 bases; nucleotides not matched to a gene: 7. CDR3 size: 16 residues. The CDR3 DNA reads TGTGCCAGCAGTTTGGGACAGGGGGTGGGACTCTACGAGCAGTACTTC. This encodes CASSLGQGVGLYEQYF.

The chain has TRBV6-5 and TRBJ1-2; tentatively, D is TRBD1 (5 bases). Germline CDR1 reads MNHEY; CDR2 reads SVGAGI. Deletions cut 4 bases from V and 7 bases from J, with 7 bases between. This CDR3 has 11 amino acids. CDR3 residues: CASSWGGGYTF. The CDR3 bases are TGTGCCAGCAGTTGGGGCGGTGGCTACACCTTC.

The J gene is TRBJ2-6, the V gene TRBV19; 7 bases are a match to TRBD1. V dropped 7 bases and J dropped 3; count of bases not matched to a gene: 6. The CDR3 totals 15 residues. Germline V gene sequence: CDR1 LNHDA, CDR2 SQIVND (reference sequence). CDR3 nucleotides: TGTGCCAGTATCAAGGGGGCTGGTGGGGCCAACGTCCTGACTTTC. It encodes CASIKGAGGANVLTF.

The chain employs TRBV27 and TRBJ2-2, with 9 bases lining up with TRBD1. Germline lookup yields CDR1 MNHEY and CDR2 SMNVEV (reference sequence). The CDR3 has 15 residues. With 6 bases clipped from V and 1 base from J, the junction kept 3 bases outside the gene matches. CDR3: CASRDRGRNTGELFF. The CDR3 DNA sequence: TGTGCCAGCAGAGACAGGGGGAGGAACACCGGGGAGCTGTTTTTT.

The chain has TRBV7-2 and TRBJ1-5; D gene uncertain. The ends were cut back, 0 bases at V and 4 bases at J, with 10 bases in the middle. The V gene's germline CDR1 is SGHTA and CDR2 FQGNSA. This CDR3 has 15 amino acids. The CDR3 coding sequence is TGTGCCAGCAGCTTAGCGCCACATTTAAATCAGCCCCAGCATTTT. Its translation: CASSLAPHLNQPQHF.

The chain couples TRBV7-9 to TRBJ2-2; D is unresolved. CDR1 is SEHNR and CDR2 is FQNEAQ in the germline V gene (reference sequence). V lost 2 bases to trimming and J lost 3 bases, with 4 bases between them. The CDR3 is made up of 13 amino acids. CDR3 DNA: TGTGCCAGCAGCTTATCCTACACCGGGGAGCTGTTTTTT. Translated: CASSLSYTGELFF.

The chain carries TRBV6-2 or TRBV6-3 and TRBJ2-7; D is possibly TRBD1 or TRBD2 (5 bases each). The CDR3 length is 15 residues. The germline V gene encodes CDR1 MNHEY and CDR2 SVGEGT. The ends were cut back, 6 bases at V and 2 bases at J, with 17 bases in the middle. CDR3 residues: CASRSRGNGPYEQYF. The CDR3 DNA follows: TGTGCCAGCAGGAGCCGGGGCAACGGACCCTACGAGCAGTACTTC.

The chain has TRBV11-2 and TRBJ2-7, with 11 bases matching TRBD1. Germline CDR1 SGHAT, CDR2 FQNNGV. V shed 5 bases and J 4 bases; nucleotides not matched to a gene: 7. The CDR3 has 15 residues. CDR3 protein: CASSRFGQGAYEQYF. The CDR3, as DNA: TGTGCCAGCAGCCGTTTCGGACAGGGGGCATACGAGCAGTACTTC. The full variable domain, with the rest looked up from reference TRBV11-2 and TRBJ2-7, is EAGVAQSPRYKIIEKRQSVAFWCNPISGHATLYWYQQILGQGPKLLIQFQNNGVVDDSQLPKDRFSAERLKGVDSTLKIQPAKLEDSAVYLCASSRFGQGAYEQYFGPGTRLTVT.

The chain uses TRBV6-6 and TRBJ2-1, with TRBD1 matching 9 bases. The germline V gene encodes CDR1 MNHNY and CDR2 SVGAGI (reference sequence). J gave up 4 bases and V 6 bases, and 7 bases lay outside the gene matches. This CDR3 region has 15 residues. CDR3 amino acids: CASRHGQGFYNEQFF. CDR3 DNA: TGTGCCAGCAGGCATGGACAGGGGTTTTACAATGAGCAGTTCTTC.

V and J are TRBV6-1 and TRBJ2-1; TRBD1 matches at 7 bases. The V segment lost 8 bases and the J segment 0 bases; nucleotides outside the gene matches: 10. Germline V gene data show CDR1 as MNHNS and CDR2 as SASEGT. This CDR3 comprises 16 residues. CDR3 residues: CASLWGQHNSYNEQFF. The CDR3 coding sequence is TGTGCCAGCCTTTGGGGACAGCATAACTCCTACAATGAGCAGTTCTTC.

The chain links TRBV7-9 to TRBJ2-7; 9 bases map to TRBD2. Germline V gives CDR1 SEHNR, CDR2 FQNEAQ (reference sequence). V trimming: 0 bases; J trimming: 1 base; junction bases outside the gene matches: 1. This CDR3 is built from 15 residues. The DNA of the CDR3 is TGTGCCAGCAGCTTAGCAGCGGGAGGTTCCTACGAGCAGTACGTC. Its translation is CASSLAAGGSYEQYV.

The rearrangement links TRBV9 to TRBJ2-2; tentative D call: TRBD2 (5 bases). In germline, CDR1 is SGDLS, CDR2 YYNGEE. This CDR3 region has 21 residues. Between the trimmed V and J ends, which lost 3 bases and 2 bases, there was a span of 29 bases. CDR3 DNA: TGTGCCAGCAGCGACAACCCCGGGGTGTTAGCGCATGATCGAAACACCGGGGAGCTGTTTTTT. It encodes CASSDNPGVLAHDRNTGELFF. The full variable domain, its missing parts supplied by reference TRBV9 and TRBJ2-2, is DSGVTQTPKHLITATGQRVTLRCSPRSGDLSVYWYQQSLDQGLQFLIQYYNGEERAKGNILERFSAQQFPDLHSELNLSSLELGDSALYFCASSDNPGVLAHDRNTGELFFGEGSRLTVL.

The rearrangement links TRBV20-1 to TRBJ2-3, with TRBD2 matching over 11 bases. Germline V gene sequence: CDR1 DFQATT, CDR2 SNEGSKA (reference sequence). CDR3 length: 16 amino acids. V dropped 3 bases and J dropped 2; count of bases not matched to a gene: 7. CDR3 coding DNA: TGCAGTGCTAGTGAACTAGCGGGAGCTACCACAGATACGCAGTATTTT. It codes for CSASELAGATTDTQYF.

This clonotype was seen only a few times. V gene TRBV6-6 combines with J gene TRBJ1-1; tentative D call: TRBD1 (5 bases). CDR1 and CDR2 (germline): MNHNY, SVGAGI (reference sequence). V shed 2 bases and J shed 1 base, with 8 bases lying between them. The CDR3 loop spans 14 amino acids. The CDR3 bases are TGTGCCAGCAGTTACGGGCAGGGGAACACTGAAGCTTTCTTT. This sequence encodes CASSYGQGNTEAFF.

This sequence joins TRBV4-1 and TRBJ1-1; D call uncertain. Germline assignment: CDR1 MGHRA and CDR2 YSYEKL. The CDR3 loop spans 14 amino acids. V lost 0 bases, J lost 5 bases, and 10 bases lay in between. In DNA form, the CDR3 reads TGCGCCAGCAGCCAAGACTTCCGGGAGACTGAAGCTTTCTTT. As protein: CASSQDFRETEAFF.

This clonotype ranks as medium-sized. The chain has TRBV27 and TRBJ2-1; 8 bases match TRBD2. The CDR3 loop spans 14 amino acids. V lost 4 bases, J lost 7 bases, and 6 bases stayed unmatched. CDR1 is MNHEY and CDR2 is SMNVEV in the germline V gene (reference sequence). The CDR3: CASSSGGGRNEQFF. The CDR3 region has the DNA TGTGCCAGCAGTTCGGGGGGGGGTAGGAATGAGCAGTTCTTC.

The chain combines TRBV4-3 with TRBJ2-5, with D possibly being TRBD1 (5 bases). CDR1 and CDR2 (germline): LGHNA, YSLEER. CDR3 length: 15 amino acids. V lost 4 bases and J lost 2, with 14 bases in between. The chain's CDR3 is CASSLHDSDQETQYF. The DNA of the CDR3 is TGCGCCAGCAGCCTTCACGACAGTGATCAAGAGACCCAGTACTTC.